The present entry profiles one T cell receptor beta chain with its context. Its antigen is undetermined. These data come from a study of cytomegalovirus exposure and HLA in healthy donors. Findings of the study overall: Clusters of TCRs from the first cohort tended to co-occur in the 110 or so validation repertoires (as a later analysis found). Cytomegalovirus association was assigned to approximately 160 TCR beta chains. In vitro confirmation showed three CMV-associated chains to be CMV antigen specific.

Trimming took off 7 bases at V and 4 bases at J, with 8 bases between the two ends. The CDR3 is 13 residues long. Germline V gene lookup returns CDR1 MNHEY and CDR2 SVGAGI. The approximately 120-subject validation cohort, separate from the roughly 700-subject first cohort, included the donors. Clones were sequenced by immunoSEQ multiplex PCR, and TCRdb holds only the in-frame ones, with some missing. The table lists tens of thousands of clones, nearly 98% of them singletons. J is TRBJ2-6 and V is TRBV6-5; a weak D match, TRBD2 (6 bases). Input material: PBMCs. The sequence was collected from a woman under 30 in good health and CMV-seropositive. The CDR3 nucleotides are TGTGCCAGCACGGGGGTCGGGGCCAACGTCCTGACTTTC. This sequence encodes CASTGVGANVLTF.